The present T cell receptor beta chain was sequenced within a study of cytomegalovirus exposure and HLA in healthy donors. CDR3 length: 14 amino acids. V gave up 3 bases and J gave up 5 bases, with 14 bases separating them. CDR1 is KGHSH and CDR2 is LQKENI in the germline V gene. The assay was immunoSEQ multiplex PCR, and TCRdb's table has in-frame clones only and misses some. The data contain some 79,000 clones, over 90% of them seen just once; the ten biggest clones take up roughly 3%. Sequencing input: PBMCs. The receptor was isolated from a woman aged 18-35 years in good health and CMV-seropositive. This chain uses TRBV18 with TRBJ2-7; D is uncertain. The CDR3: CASSPYPHGHEQYF. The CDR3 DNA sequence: TGTGCCAGCTCACCGTATCCCCATGGCCACGAGCAGTACTTC.